This T cell receptor beta chain comes out of a study of T cells in Graves' hyperthyroidism and ophthalmopathy. General study points: By a 13 V-J model, ophthalmopathy was set apart from stable hyperthyroidism.

The TCR beta CDR3 regions underwent amplification using RNA transcripts as the source. HTBI primers were the set used in a first-round RT-PCR of the TCR CDR3. Each CDR3 protein gets one entry after TCRdb re-called the multiplex PCR reads with MiXCR. The sample yields under 550,000 distinct CDR3 sequences, roughly an eighth seen once. Remarks on this clonotype: No antigen is known for it.

Not enrolled were patients with uncontrolled infection, other autoimmune disease, pregnancy or lactation. Using approximately 10 ml of fresh peripheral blood, PBMCs were prepared. The sequenced sample consisted of blood. The clonotype was recovered from a young woman with Graves' hyperthyroidism.

Here the CDR3 DNA reads TGTGCCAGTAGTGTTAGCGGGTACTACAATGAGCAGTTCTTC. It is translated as CASSVSGYYNEQFF. The chain couples TRBV19 to TRBJ2-1; 7 bases are a match to TRBD2. The germline V gene encodes CDR1 LNHDA and CDR2 SQIVND (reference sequence). V shed 5 bases and J 3 bases; nucleotides not matched to a gene: 4. The CDR3 length is 14 residues. Full variable domain (rest looked up from reference TRBV19 and TRBJ2-1): DGGITQSPKYLFRKEGQNVTLSCEQNLNHDAMYWYRQDPGQGLRLIYYSQIVNDFQKGDIAEGYSVSREKKESFPLTVTSAQKNPTAFYLCASSVSGYYNEQFFGPGTRLTVL.